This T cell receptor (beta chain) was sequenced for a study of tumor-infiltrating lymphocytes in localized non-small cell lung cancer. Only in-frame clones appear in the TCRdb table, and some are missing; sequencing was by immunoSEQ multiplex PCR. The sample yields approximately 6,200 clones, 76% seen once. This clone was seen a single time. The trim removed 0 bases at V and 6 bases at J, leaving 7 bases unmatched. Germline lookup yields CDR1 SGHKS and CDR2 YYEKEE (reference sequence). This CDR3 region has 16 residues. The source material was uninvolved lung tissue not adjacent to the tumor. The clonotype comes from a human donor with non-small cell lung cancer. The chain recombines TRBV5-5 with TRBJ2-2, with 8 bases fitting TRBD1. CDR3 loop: CASSLVDRVRAGELFF. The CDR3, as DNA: TGTGCCAGCAGCTTGGTGGACAGGGTGAGGGCCGGGGAGCTGTTTTTT.